These 31 T cell receptor beta chains originate from one sample sequenced in a study of tumor-infiltrating lymphocytes in primary liver carcinoma. Bulk tissue was left unsorted, and RNA and DNA were co-extracted from about 19-30 mg of it. Priming with a constant-region primer yielded TCR beta cDNA from about 480 ng total RNA. Generation of the TCR beta libraries relied on three nested multiplex PCR rounds using slightly modified ARM-PCR. The two initial PCR rounds, roughly 10 cycles each, used TRBV1-TRBV30 forward and C-beta reverse primers. TCRdb recomputed calls from the multiplex PCR reads with MiXCR, one row per CDR3 protein. The data hold 110,000 or so distinct CDR3 sequences, with roughly 80% observed a single time. The specimen sequenced was liver tumor tissue from sampling region 3. Subset specified: tumor region T3, left-lateral pole. The receptors stem from a man in his forties or fifties with primary liver carcinoma and hepatitis B virus infection.

The chain employs TRBV7-2 and TRBJ2-4; D is unclear. CDR3 length: 13 amino acids. Trimming stripped 1 base from V and 7 bases from J, with 8 bases between. Germline V gives CDR1 SGHTA, CDR2 FQGNSA. The CDR3 loop is CTSSLGLRNIQYF. The CDR3 DNA is TGTACCAGCAGCTTAGGGCTTCGGAACATTCAGTACTTC. Looking up the rest from reference TRBV7-2 and TRBJ2-4 gives the full variable domain: GAGVSQSPSNKVTEKGKDVELRCDPISGHTALYWYRQSLGQGLEFLIYFQGNSAPDKSGLPSDRFSAERTGGSVSTLTIQRTQQEDSAVYLCTSSLGLRNIQYFGAGTRLSVL.

This clonotype was counted between two and nine times. Sequence at one end of the junction differs from germline and may be a read error. V usage is TRBV29-1 and J usage is TRBJ1-1; no firm D call. The germline CDR1 and CDR2 sequences are SQVTM and ANQGSEA. The CDR3 loop spans 13 amino acids. CDR3 protein: CSAGHGLNTEALF. The CDR3 bases are TGCAGCGCCGGGCACGGGCTGAACACTGAAGCTCTCTTT.

The CDR3 is CASSTDGTGGEKLFF. Here the CDR3 DNA reads TGTGCCAGCAGCACAGACGGGACAGGGGGTGAAAAACTGTTTTTT. V usage is TRBV5-5 and J usage is TRBJ1-4, with 11 bases matching TRBD1. Trimming at V came to 4 bases and at J to 7 bases, leaving 6 bases not matched to a gene. Germline V gene sequence: CDR1 SGHKS, CDR2 YYEKEE (reference sequence). The CDR3 runs 15 residues.

On this clonotype: Germline is not matched at one junction end, which may reflect a read error. The V and J genes are TRBV6-1 and TRBJ2-7, with TRBD2 matching over 9 bases. CDR1 and CDR2 (germline): MNHNS, SASEGT. There are 17 residues in the CDR3. Written as DNA, the CDR3 is TGTGCTAGCAATGAAGCGCGGGGGAGACTAGCGGTCTACGAGCAGTACTTC. Its translation: CASNEARGRLAVYEQYF.

Notes on this clonotype: The junction and the germline gene differ at one end; a read error may be behind it. The genes are TRBV11-2 and TRBJ2-6, with unresolved D. Per germline, CDR1 SGHAT and CDR2 FQNNGV. This CDR3 has 15 residues. The CDR3 loop is CATQRPRSRANVLTF. The CDR3 region has the DNA TGTGCTACCCAGCGACCGCGCTCTCGGGCCAACGTCCTGACTTTC.

In its sample, this clonotype was seen once. At one end, the junction sequence differs from germline, possibly due to a read error. The chain couples TRBV29-1 to TRBJ1-2; possibly TRBD1 for D (5 bases). CDR1 is SQVTM, CDR2 ANQGSEA, per germline. The CDR3 has 12 residues. The CDR3 here is CSVVQGWNDCTF. In DNA form, the CDR3 reads TGCAGCGTTGTCCAGGGATGGAATGACTGCACATTC. The variable domain in full, completed from reference TRBV29-1 and TRBJ1-2, reads SAVISQKPSRDICQRGTSLTIQCQVDSQVTMMFWYRQQPGQSLTLIATANQGSEATYESGFVIDKFPISRPNLTFSTLTVSNMSPEDSSIYLCSVVQGWNDCTFGSGTRLTVV.

Details on this clonotype: No conserved phenylalanine or tryptophan is present at the end of the CDR3, so a read error is the likely explanation. This chain links TRBV4-3 with TRBJ1-4, with TRBD1 matching over 10 bases. Germline assignment: CDR1 LGHNA and CDR2 YSLEER. CDR3 length: 14 amino acids. CDR3 in DNA: TGCACCAGCAGCCGCGGACAGGGGGGTGAAAAACTGTTTCTT. Its translation: CTSSRGQGGEKLFL.

As regards this clonotype: The junction shows a germline mismatch at one end, possibly a read error. The CDR3 DNA reads TGTGCCAGCAGAGCAGTAGCGGGATGGGTAAACAATGAGCAGTCCTTC. Amino acids: CASRAVAGWVNNEQSF. V gene TRBV14 combines with J gene TRBJ2-1; 8 bases are shared with TRBD2. CDR3 size: 16 residues. Germline loops: CDR1 SGHDN, CDR2 FVKESK.

Concerning this clonotype: A junction boundary mismatches the germline segment, possibly from a read error. The chain couples TRBV6-2 or TRBV6-3 to TRBJ2-3; D is possibly TRBD2 (5 bases). CDR1 and CDR2 from the germline V gene are MNHEY and SVGEGT. This CDR3 region has 15 residues. The CDR3: CASSRASRRTDAQYF. The CDR3 nucleotides are TGTGCCAGCAGTAGGGCTAGCAGGAGAACAGATGCGCAGTATTTT.

This clonotype came up many times. The chain is built from TRBV12-3 or TRBV12-4 and TRBJ2-7, with 7 bases identical to TRBD2. With V trimmed by 8 bases and J by 0 bases, 13 bases remained unmatched. The CDR3 totals 16 residues. CDR3 DNA sequence: TGTGCCAGCGGGGGGGGAACCGGGACTACCTCCTACGAGCAGTACTTC. Translating gives CASGGGTGTTSYEQYF.

Notes on this clonotype: A junction end diverges from the germline sequence, so it may reflect a read error. This chain connects TRBV6-6 to TRBJ2-1; 8 positions agree with TRBD2. CDR1 MNHNY and CDR2 SVGAGI come from the germline V gene (reference sequence). This CDR3 region has 16 residues. The CDR3 region has the DNA TGTGCAAGCAGTTACCAGGGCGGGGGGCCCGGCGAGGAGCAGTTCTTC. As protein: CASSYQGGGPGEEQFF.

On this clonotype: One end of the junction is discordant with germline, which a read error may explain. This chain uses TRBV5-4 with TRBJ2-1; D might be TRBD1 or TRBD2, each matching 5 bases. From germline, CDR1 is SGHNT and CDR2 YYREEE (reference sequence). The CDR3 length is 14 residues. Written as DNA, the CDR3 is TGTGCCAGCAGGAGGGACGGGCAGTACAATGAGCATTTCTTC. Translating it yields CASRRDGQYNEHFF.

With respect to this clonotype: Germline is not matched at one junction end, which may reflect a read error. The J gene is TRBJ2-1, the V gene TRBV6-1; D may match TRBD1 or TRBD2 (5 bases each). CDR1 and CDR2 (germline): MNHNS, SASEGT. This CDR3 region has 13 residues. CDR3 region: CASSEERGIEQIF. CDR3 coding DNA: TGTGCCAGTAGTGAAGAGAGGGGCATTGAGCAGATCTTC.

As regards this clonotype: Since the CDR3 does not end with the conserved phenylalanine or tryptophan, this likely comes from a read error. The J gene is TRBJ2-2, the V gene TRBV5-5, with D unresolved. Germline assignment: CDR1 SGHKS and CDR2 YYEKEE (reference sequence). The CDR3 has 14 residues. Written as DNA, the CDR3 is TGTACCAGCAGCTTTAACCTAAACACCGGGGAGCTGTTTTGT. Residues: CTSSFNLNTGELFC.

The CDR3 nucleotides are TGTGCCAGCAGCTTACAGGGTAAACTGCCCCAGCATTTT. This sequence encodes CASSLQGKLPQHF. The chain is built from TRBV6-5 and TRBJ1-5, with D possibly TRBD1 on 6 matching bases. Germline V CDR1 and CDR2: MNHEY, SVGAGI. Trimming removed 6 bases from V and 9 bases from J, with 15 bases in between. The CDR3 has 13 residues.

In the case of this clonotype: A read error may account for a junction end that differs from germline. This chain uses TRBV4-3 with TRBJ2-3; D is undetermined. The CDR3 is made up of 14 amino acids. CDR1 and CDR2 (germline): LGHNA, YSLEER. CDR3 in amino acids: CASNQGLGTDTQYF. CDR3 bases: TGCGCCAGCAACCAAGGATTAGGCACAGATACGCAGTATTTT.

With respect to this clonotype: A junction boundary mismatches the germline segment, possibly from a read error. The chain couples TRBV6-8 to TRBJ1-2, with D possibly TRBD1 on 5 matching bases. Germline V gives CDR1 MNHGY, CDR2 SAAAGT. This CDR3 contains 18 residues. Here the CDR3 DNA reads TGTGCCAGCAGTTACCAGGCGAGTGCGTACAGGATGAACTATGGCTTCACCTTC. It translates to CASSYQASAYRMNYGFTF.

This clonotype has only one observation. Compared with germline, one end of the junction differs, possibly owing to a read error. The chain joins TRBV29-1 to TRBJ2-2, with a weak D call TRBD1 (6 bases). CDR1 is SQVTM and CDR2 is ANQGSEA in the germline V gene. The CDR3 runs to 12 residues. As DNA, the CDR3 is TGCAGAGCTACCCAGGGGTCCGGGGAACTGTTTTTT. Translated: CRATQGSGELFF.

The chain has TRBV20-1 and TRBJ1-2; possibly TRBD1 for D (6 bases). The length of the CDR3 is 17 residues. Germline V lookup: CDR1 DFQATT, CDR2 SNEGSKA (reference sequence). The V end lost 4 bases, the J end lost 2 bases, and 23 bases lay between the germline ends. Here the CDR3 reads CSAKEEGHGYGNYGYTF. The DNA of the CDR3 is TGCAGTGCTAAAGAGGAGGGACACGGATACGGCAACTATGGCTACACCTTC.

The genes are TRBV29-1 and TRBJ2-5; 13 nucleotides agree with TRBD2. With 7 bases clipped from V and 9 bases from J, the junction kept 17 bases outside the gene matches. The CDR3 is 16 residues long. Germline assignment: CDR1 SQVTM and CDR2 ANQGSEA. CDR3 protein: CSAESSGTSGTGAQYF. The CDR3 DNA sequence: TGCAGCGCTGAGAGCTCCGGGACTAGCGGGACCGGGGCCCAGTACTTC. Full variable domain (remainder filled in from reference TRBV29-1 and TRBJ2-5): SAVISQKPSRDICQRGTSLTIQCQVDSQVTMMFWYRQQPGQSLTLIATANQGSEATYESGFVIDKFPISRPNLTFSTLTVSNMSPEDSSIYLCSAESSGTSGTGAQYFGPGTRLLVL.

A word on this clonotype: A junction end diverges from the germline sequence, so it may reflect a read error. This sequence joins TRBV29-1 and TRBJ1-4, with D maybe TRBD1 (6 bases). Germline V gives CDR1 SQVTM, CDR2 ANQGSEA. The CDR3 totals 13 residues. CDR3 residues: CGVGRGRSEKLFF. DNA of the CDR3: TGCGGCGTTGGCCGGGGGCGGAGTGAGAAACTGTTTTTT.

Remarks on this clonotype: An end of the junction differs from the germline gene, which may be a read error. This chain joins TRBV29-1 and TRBJ2-3; 7 positions agree with TRBD2. The CDR3 spans 15 residues. CDR1 SQVTM and CDR2 ANQGSEA come from the germline V gene. Here the CDR3 reads CNVEKAGMRTDTQYF. CDR3 sequence (DNA): TGCAACGTTGAGAAAGCGGGAATGAGGACAGATACGCAGTATTTT.

Remarks on this clonotype: The junction does not match germline at one end; this may be a read error. V gene TRBV10-2 combines with J gene TRBJ2-3, with D unclear. The CDR3 extends over 13 amino acids. Germline assignment: CDR1 WSHSY and CDR2 SAAADI. The CDR3, as DNA: TGCGCCAGCAGTGGTGCGTGGGCAGATACGCACTATTTT. Encoded protein: CASSGAWADTHYF.

A note on this clonotype: This is likely a read error, given that the CDR3 carries no conserved phenylalanine or tryptophan at its end. The chain is built from TRBV5-4 and TRBJ2-7; D is unclear. The V gene's germline CDR1 is SGHNT and CDR2 YYREEE (reference sequence). This CDR3 is built from 14 residues. CDR3 sequence (DNA): TGTGCAAGCAGCTCCGACCTCTCATCCAACGAGCAGTACTAC. Residues: CASSSDLSSNEQYY.

Comments on this clonotype: One end of the junction does not line up with germline, which may come from a read error. The V call is TRBV6-1, the J call TRBJ2-6; maybe TRBD2 (6 bases). The CDR3 consists of 15 residues. Germline V gene sequence: CDR1 MNHNS, CDR2 SASEGT. The CDR3 is CANSEGDSGANVLTF. Written as DNA, the CDR3 is TGTGCCAACAGTGAAGGGGACTCTGGGGCCAACGTACTGACTTTC.

The rearrangement links TRBV6-1 to TRBJ1-5; 7 nucleotides match TRBD1. Germline loops: CDR1 MNHNS, CDR2 SASEGT. J lost 2 bases, V lost 9 bases, and 7 bases had no gene match. This CDR3 spans 14 amino acids. The DNA of the CDR3 is TGTGCCAGAATGAGTACAGGGGGCAATCAGCCCCAGCATTTT. Translation gives CARMSTGGNQPQHF.

A note on this clonotype: A read error may produce the germline difference seen at one junction end. The CDR3 nucleotides are TGCAGCCTAGATACGGGGACTGATATGCAGTATTTT. It codes for CSLDTGTDMQYF. This chain joins TRBV29-1 and TRBJ2-3; weak D call: TRBD2 (6 bases). The length of the CDR3 is 12 residues. CDR1 and CDR2 from the germline V gene are SQVTM and ANQGSEA.

This clonotype is medium-sized within its sample. The rearrangement links TRBV10-2 to TRBJ2-3; 11 bases fit TRBD2. The CDR3 is 12 amino acids. The V segment lost 6 bases and the J segment 14 bases; nucleotides outside the gene matches: 7. Looked up from germline, CDR1 is WSHSY and CDR2 is SAAADI. Here the CDR3 DNA reads TGCGCCAGCAGCCACACTAGCGGGAGAACGTATTTT. Amino acid sequence: CASSHTSGRTYF.

Worth noting for this clonotype: A junction end diverges from the germline sequence, so it may reflect a read error. The rearrangement links TRBV5-1 to TRBJ2-1; no definite D call. Per germline, CDR1 SGHRS and CDR2 YFSETQ. CDR3 length equals 17 residues. The CDR3 here is CASSLDTTVSSYNEQSF. Written as DNA, the CDR3 is TGCGCCAGCAGCTTGGATACAACGGTGAGCTCCTACAATGAGCAGTCCTTC.

J is TRBJ2-3 and V is TRBV28, with 7 bases lining up with TRBD2. The CDR3 runs to 16 residues. V was pared by 5 bases and J by 6 bases, with 14 bases of the junction left unmatched. Germline CDR1 and CDR2: MDHEN and SYDVKM. The DNA of the CDR3 is TGTGCCAGCAGTCCTGGACTAGAGGGAAAGGTGGATACGCAGTATTTT. This translates into CASSPGLEGKVDTQYF.

On this clonotype itself: One end of the junction does not line up with germline, which may come from a read error. The rearrangement joins TRBV12-3 or TRBV12-4 to TRBJ2-5, with 7 bases lining up with TRBD1. The CDR3 loop spans 14 amino acids. As DNA, the CDR3 is TGTGCCAGTGCTCAGGGACAGTCCCAAGACACCCAGTATTTC. Translation: CASAQGQSQDTQYF.